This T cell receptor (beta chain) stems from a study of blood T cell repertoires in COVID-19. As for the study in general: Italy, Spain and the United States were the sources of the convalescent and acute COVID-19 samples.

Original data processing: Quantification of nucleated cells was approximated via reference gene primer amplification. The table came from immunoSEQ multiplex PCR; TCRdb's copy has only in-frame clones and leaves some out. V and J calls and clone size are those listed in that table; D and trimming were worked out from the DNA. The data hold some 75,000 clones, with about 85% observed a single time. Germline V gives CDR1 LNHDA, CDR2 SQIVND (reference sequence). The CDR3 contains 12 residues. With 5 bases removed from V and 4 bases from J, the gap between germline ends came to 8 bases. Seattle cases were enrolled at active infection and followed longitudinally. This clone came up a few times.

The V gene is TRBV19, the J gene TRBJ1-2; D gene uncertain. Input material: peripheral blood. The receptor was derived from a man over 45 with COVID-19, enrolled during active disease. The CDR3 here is CASSPRTYGYTF. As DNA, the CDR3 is TGTGCCAGTAGTCCGCGCACCTATGGCTACACCTTC.